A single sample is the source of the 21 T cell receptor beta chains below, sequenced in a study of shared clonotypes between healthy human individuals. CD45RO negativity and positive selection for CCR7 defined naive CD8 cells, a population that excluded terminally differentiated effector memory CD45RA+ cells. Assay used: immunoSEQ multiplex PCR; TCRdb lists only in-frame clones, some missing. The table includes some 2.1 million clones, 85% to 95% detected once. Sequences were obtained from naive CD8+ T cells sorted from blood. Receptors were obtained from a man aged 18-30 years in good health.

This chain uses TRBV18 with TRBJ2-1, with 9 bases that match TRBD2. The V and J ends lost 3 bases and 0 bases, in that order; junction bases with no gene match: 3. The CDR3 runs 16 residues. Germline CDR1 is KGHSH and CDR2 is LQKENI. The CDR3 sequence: CASSPLAGSSYNEQFF. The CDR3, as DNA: TGTGCCAGCTCACCGCTAGCGGGAAGCTCCTACAATGAGCAGTTCTTC.

The chain's CDR3 is CASSSGQPGEDTQYF. The CDR3 region has the DNA TGCGCCAGCAGCTCCGGACAGCCTGGGGAAGATACGCAGTATTTT. J is TRBJ2-3 and V is TRBV5-1; a weak D match, TRBD1 (6 bases). The CDR3 has 15 amino acids. CDR1 SGHRS and CDR2 YFSETQ come from the germline V gene. Deletions cut 3 bases from V and 5 bases from J, with 16 bases between.

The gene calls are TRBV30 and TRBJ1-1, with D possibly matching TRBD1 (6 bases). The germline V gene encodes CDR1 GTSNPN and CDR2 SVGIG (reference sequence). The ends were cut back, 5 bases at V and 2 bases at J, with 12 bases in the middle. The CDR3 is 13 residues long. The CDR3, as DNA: TGTGCCTGGGAACAGGGACCCAACACTGAAGCTTTCTTT. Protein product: CAWEQGPNTEAFF.

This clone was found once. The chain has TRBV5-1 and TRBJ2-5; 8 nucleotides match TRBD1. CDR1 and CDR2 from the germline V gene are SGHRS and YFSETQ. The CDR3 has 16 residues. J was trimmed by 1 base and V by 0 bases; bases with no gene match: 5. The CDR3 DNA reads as TGCGCCAGCAGCTTGGATGGACAGGGCATCCAAGAGACCCAGTACTTC. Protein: CASSLDGQGIQETQYF.

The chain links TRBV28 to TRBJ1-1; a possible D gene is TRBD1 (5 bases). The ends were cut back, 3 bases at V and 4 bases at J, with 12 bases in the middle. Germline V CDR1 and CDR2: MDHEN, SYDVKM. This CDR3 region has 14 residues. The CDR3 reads CASSFRTQGTEAFF. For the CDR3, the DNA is TGTGCCAGCAGTTTCCGGACCCAGGGCACTGAAGCTTTCTTT.

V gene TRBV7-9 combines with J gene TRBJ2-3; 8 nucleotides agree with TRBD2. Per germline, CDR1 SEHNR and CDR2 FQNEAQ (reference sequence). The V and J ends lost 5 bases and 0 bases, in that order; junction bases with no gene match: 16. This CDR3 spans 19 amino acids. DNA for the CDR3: TGTGCCAGCAGCCCGACCCTAGCGGGTGGTCGCACTAGCACAGATACGCAGTATTTT. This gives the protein CASSPTLAGGRTSTDTQYF.

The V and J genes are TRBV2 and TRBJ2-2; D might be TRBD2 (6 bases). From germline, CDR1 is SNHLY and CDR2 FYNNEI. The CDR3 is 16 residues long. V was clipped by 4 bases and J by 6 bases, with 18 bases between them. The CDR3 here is CASSANPGRNPGELFF. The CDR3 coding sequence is TGTGCCAGCAGTGCTAACCCAGGGAGGAATCCCGGGGAGCTGTTTTTT.

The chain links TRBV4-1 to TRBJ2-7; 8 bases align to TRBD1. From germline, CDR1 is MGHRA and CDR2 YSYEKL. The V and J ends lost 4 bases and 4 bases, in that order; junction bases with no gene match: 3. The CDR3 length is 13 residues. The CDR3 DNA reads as TGCGCCAGCAGCCTGACAGGGGAATACGAGCAGTACTTC. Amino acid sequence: CASSLTGEYEQYF.

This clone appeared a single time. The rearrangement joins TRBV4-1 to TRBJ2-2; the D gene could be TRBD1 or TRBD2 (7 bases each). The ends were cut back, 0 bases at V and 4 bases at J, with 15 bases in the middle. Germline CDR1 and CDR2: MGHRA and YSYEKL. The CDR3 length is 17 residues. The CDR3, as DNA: TGCGCCAGCAGCCAAGATAGGTGGGAGGGGGCCACCGGGGAGCTGTTTTTT. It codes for CASSQDRWEGATGELFF.

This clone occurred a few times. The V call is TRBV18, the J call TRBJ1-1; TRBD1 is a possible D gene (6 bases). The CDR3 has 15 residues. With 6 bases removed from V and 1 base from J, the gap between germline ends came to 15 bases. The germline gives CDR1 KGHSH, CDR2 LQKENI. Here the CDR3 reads CASSLRQDQNTEAFF. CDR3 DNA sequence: TGTGCCAGCTCTCTTCGACAGGATCAGAACACTGAAGCTTTCTTT.

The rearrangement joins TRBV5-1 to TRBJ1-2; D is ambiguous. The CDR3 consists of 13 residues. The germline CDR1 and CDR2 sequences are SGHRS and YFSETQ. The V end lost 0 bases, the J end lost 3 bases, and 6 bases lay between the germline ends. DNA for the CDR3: TGCGCCAGCAGCTTGGACAGATACTATGGCTACACCTTC. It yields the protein CASSLDRYYGYTF.

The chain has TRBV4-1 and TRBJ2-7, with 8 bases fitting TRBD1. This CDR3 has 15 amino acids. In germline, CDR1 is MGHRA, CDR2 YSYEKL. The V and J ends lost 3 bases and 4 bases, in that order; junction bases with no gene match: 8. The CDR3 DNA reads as TGCGCCAGCAGCCACAGAGGGACAGGACCTTACGAGCAGTACTTC. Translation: CASSHRGTGPYEQYF.

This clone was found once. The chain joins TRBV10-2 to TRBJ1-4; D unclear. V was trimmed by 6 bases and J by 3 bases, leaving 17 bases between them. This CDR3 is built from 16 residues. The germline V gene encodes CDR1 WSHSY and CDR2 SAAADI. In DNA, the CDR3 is TGCGCCAGCAGAAGGGTGGGTGAAGGCTCTAATGAAAAACTGTTTTTT. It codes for CASRRVGEGSNEKLFF.

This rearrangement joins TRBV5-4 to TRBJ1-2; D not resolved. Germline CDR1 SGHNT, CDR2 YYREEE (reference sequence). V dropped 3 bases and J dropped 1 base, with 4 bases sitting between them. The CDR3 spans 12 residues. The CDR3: CASSYDNYGYTF. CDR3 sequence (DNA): TGTGCCAGCAGCTACGATAACTATGGCTACACCTTC.

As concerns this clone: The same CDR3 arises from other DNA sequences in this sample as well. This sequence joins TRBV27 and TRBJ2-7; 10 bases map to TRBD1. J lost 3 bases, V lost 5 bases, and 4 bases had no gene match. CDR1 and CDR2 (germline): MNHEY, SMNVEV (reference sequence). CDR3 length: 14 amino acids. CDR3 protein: CASSAGTGDYEQYF. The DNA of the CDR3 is TGTGCCAGCAGTGCTGGGACAGGGGACTACGAGCAGTACTTC.

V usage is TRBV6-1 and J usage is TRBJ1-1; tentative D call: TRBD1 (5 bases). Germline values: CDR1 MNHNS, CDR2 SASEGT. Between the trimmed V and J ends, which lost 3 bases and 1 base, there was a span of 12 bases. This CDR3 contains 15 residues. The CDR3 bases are TGTGCCAGCAGTGATCCAGGACACGCGAACACTGAAGCTTTCTTT. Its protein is CASSDPGHANTEAFF.

In DNA, the CDR3 is TGTGCCAGCAGTTACTCTGGGGCACTGACCACCGGGGAGCTGTTTTTT. Protein sequence: CASSYSGALTTGELFF. The chain combines TRBV6-5 with TRBJ2-2; D possibly corresponds to TRBD1 (5 bases). CDR1 is MNHEY, CDR2 SVGAGI, per germline. The CDR3 is 16 amino acids. V dropped 0 bases and J dropped 4 bases, with 12 bases sitting between them.

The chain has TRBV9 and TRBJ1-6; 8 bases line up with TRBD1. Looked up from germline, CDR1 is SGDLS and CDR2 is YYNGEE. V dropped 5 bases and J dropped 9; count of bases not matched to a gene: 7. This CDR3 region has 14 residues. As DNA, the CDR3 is TGTGCCAGCAGTTCTGGGACAGGTCTTTCACCCCTCCACTTT. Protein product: CASSSGTGLSPLHF.

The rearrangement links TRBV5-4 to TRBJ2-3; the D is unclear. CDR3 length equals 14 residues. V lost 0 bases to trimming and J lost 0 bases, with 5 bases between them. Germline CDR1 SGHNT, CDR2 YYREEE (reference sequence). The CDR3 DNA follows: TGTGCCAGCAGCTTGGACGGTAGCACAGATACGCAGTATTTT. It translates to CASSLDGSTDTQYF.

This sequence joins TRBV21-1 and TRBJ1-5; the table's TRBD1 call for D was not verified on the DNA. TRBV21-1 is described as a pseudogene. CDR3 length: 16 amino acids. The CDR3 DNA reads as TGTGCCAGCAGCAAAAACCCGGACAGGGGGCATCAGCCCCAGCATTTT. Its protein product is CASSKNPDRGHQPQHF.

The CDR3 DNA is TGTGCCAGCAGCTTACACGAGGAAGGTAACGGTGAGCAGTTCTTC. It yields the protein CASSLHEEGNGEQFF. The genes are TRBV7-8 and TRBJ2-1; D is undetermined. The germline V gene encodes CDR1 SGHVS and CDR2 FQNEAQ. The V gene lost 2 bases and the J gene lost 9 bases, with 17 bases spanning the gap. The CDR3 consists of 15 residues.